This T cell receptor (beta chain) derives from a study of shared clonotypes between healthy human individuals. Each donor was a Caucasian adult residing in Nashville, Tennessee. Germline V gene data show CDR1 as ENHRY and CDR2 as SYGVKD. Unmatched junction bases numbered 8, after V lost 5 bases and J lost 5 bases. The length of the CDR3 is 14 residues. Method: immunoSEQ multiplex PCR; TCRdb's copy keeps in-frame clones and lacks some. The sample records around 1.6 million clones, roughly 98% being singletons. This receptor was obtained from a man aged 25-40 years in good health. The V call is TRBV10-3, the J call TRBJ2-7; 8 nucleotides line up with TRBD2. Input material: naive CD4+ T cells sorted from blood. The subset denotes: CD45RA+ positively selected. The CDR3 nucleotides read TGTGCCATCAGTTACAGCGGGAGAAAGGACGAGCAGTACTTC. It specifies CAISYSGRKDEQYF.